A single sample is the source of the 24 T cell receptor beta chains below, sequenced in a study of T cell responses to AZD1222 COVID-19 vaccine. Profiled with immunoSEQ multiplex PCR; TCRdb holds only in-frame clones, not every one. The data show some 140,000 clones, approximately 90% seen once. The material sequenced was peripheral blood, taken on day 0 of AZD1222 vaccination. These receptors were obtained from an adult in good health.

The chain joins TRBV5-1 to TRBJ1-3, with D uncertain. CDR1 is SGHRS and CDR2 is YFSETQ in the germline V gene. Trimming stripped 0 bases from V and 3 bases from J, with 7 bases between. CDR3 length: 14 amino acids. CDR3 in DNA: TGCGCCAGCAGCTTGGGGGAAATTGGAAACACCATATATTTT. Amino acids: CASSLGEIGNTIYF.

This sequence joins TRBV4-1 and TRBJ2-7; D unresolved. This CDR3 is built from 16 residues. Germline V gene lookup returns CDR1 MGHRA and CDR2 YSYEKL. The ends were cut back, 4 bases at V and 6 bases at J, with 22 bases in the middle. CDR3 region: CASSPTRLVAFGEQYF. The DNA for the CDR3 is TGCGCCAGCAGCCCAACCAGATTAGTTGCGTTCGGCGAGCAGTACTTC.

With respect to this clone: An end of the junction does not agree with germline; a read error may underlie this. This CDR3 is CASSYAGDTLERFF. DNA for the CDR3: TGTGCCAGCAGTTACGCCGGGGACACCCTGGAGCGGTTCTTC. The rearrangement links TRBV6-5 to TRBJ2-1, with a tentative D call TRBD1 (6 bases). Germline V CDR1 and CDR2: MNHEY, SVGAGI. This CDR3 has 14 residues.

V is TRBV11-1 and J is TRBJ1-1; the match to TRBD1 covers 8 bases. V dropped 5 bases and J dropped 3; count of bases not matched to a gene: 2. The CDR3 totals 13 residues. CDR1 is SGHAT and CDR2 is FQDESV in the germline V gene (reference sequence). DNA for the CDR3: TGTGCCAGCAGCCTACAGGGGGACACTGAAGCTTTCTTT. It yields the protein CASSLQGDTEAFF.

V is TRBV18 and J is TRBJ2-3; 9 positions agree with TRBD2. Per the germline V gene, CDR1 is KGHSH and CDR2 is LQKENI. V trimming: 2 bases; J trimming: 1 base; junction bases outside the gene matches: 4. This CDR3 comprises 16 residues. The CDR3 nucleotides read TGTGCCAGCTCACCAAGGGAGCGGGGGGGCACAGATACGCAGTATTTT. Its protein product is CASSPRERGGTDTQYF.

The rearrangement joins TRBV28 to TRBJ2-2, with 10 bases that match TRBD1. In germline, CDR1 is MDHEN, CDR2 SYDVKM. The V segment lost 5 bases and the J segment 0 bases; nucleotides outside the gene matches: 9. The CDR3 covers 18 residues. Here the CDR3 DNA reads TGTGCCAGCAGTCGCTCTCGGGACAGGGGTACGAACACCGGGGAGCTGTTTTTT. As protein: CASSRSRDRGTNTGELFF.

Only a few counts were recorded for this clone. The chain combines TRBV14 with TRBJ2-1; the D call may be TRBD1 or TRBD2 (5 bases each). CDR3 length: 18 amino acids. CDR1 is SGHDN, CDR2 FVKESK, per germline. Between the trimmed V and J ends, which lost 1 base and 5 bases, there was a span of 21 bases. The CDR3 bases are TGTGCCAGCAGCCAAGGGCGCCGGTGGGGGAAGGGAGACAATGAGCAGTTCTTC. Translated: CASSQGRRWGKGDNEQFF.

A few counts support this clone. The chain employs TRBV5-4 and TRBJ2-7; TRBD2 aligns across 9 bases. The V segment lost 4 bases and the J segment 2 bases; nucleotides outside the gene matches: 4. The CDR3 covers 14 residues. Germline CDR1 reads SGHNT; CDR2 reads YYREEE (reference sequence). The CDR3 bases are TGTGCCAGCAGCCTAAAGCGGGGGGCCTACGAGCAGTACTTC. Its protein is CASSLKRGAYEQYF. The full variable domain, rest sourced from reference TRBV5-4 and TRBJ2-7, is ETGVTQSPTHLIKTRGQQVTLRCSSQSGHNTVSWYQQALGQGPQFIFQYYREEENGRGNFPPRFSGLQFPNYSSELNVNALELDDSALYLCASSLKRGAYEQYFGPGTRLTVT.

The chain links TRBV19 to TRBJ2-7, with TRBD2 identical over 8 bases. CDR1 is LNHDA, CDR2 SQIVND, per germline (reference sequence). V lost 3 bases, J lost 2 bases, and 0 bases stayed unmatched. The CDR3 is 13 residues long. The CDR3 here is CASSISGAYEQYF. DNA for the CDR3: TGTGCCAGTAGTATTAGCGGGGCCTACGAGCAGTACTTC.

This rearrangement joins TRBV13 to TRBJ2-3; D is uncertain. In germline, CDR1 is PRHDT, CDR2 FYEKMQ (reference sequence). V lost 6 bases, J lost 3 bases, and 4 bases lay in between. This CDR3 comprises 11 residues. The CDR3 nucleotides are TGTGCCAGCAGTTTTACAGATACGCAGTATTTT. Translating it yields CASSFTDTQYF.

This clone came up a few times. The V call is TRBV5-1, the J call TRBJ1-6; tentative D call: TRBD1 (5 bases). The CDR3 has 14 residues. The V end lost 5 bases, the J end lost 8 bases, and 14 bases lay between the germline ends. Germline V gene sequence: CDR1 SGHRS, CDR2 YFSETQ. The chain's CDR3 is CASSSGTAYSPLHF. The CDR3 DNA reads as TGCGCCAGCAGTTCCGGGACGGCTTATTCACCCCTCCACTTT.

The J gene is TRBJ2-7, the V gene TRBV27; 8 bases fit TRBD1. The CDR3 runs to 12 residues. Per the germline V gene, CDR1 is MNHEY and CDR2 is SMNVEV (reference sequence). V lost 8 bases, J lost 7 bases, and 7 bases stayed unmatched. CDR3 residues: CASGQGIWEQYF. CDR3 nucleotide sequence: TGTGCCAGCGGACAGGGAATCTGGGAGCAGTACTTC.

This clone occurred a few times. V usage is TRBV3-1 (or the pseudogene TRBV3-2) and J usage is TRBJ1-6; TRBD1 matches at 7 bases. Losses at the gene ends were 1 base for V and 8 bases for J; bases not matched to a gene: 5. This CDR3 is built from 15 residues. Germline CDR1 reads LGHDT; CDR2 reads YNNKEL (reference sequence). The CDR3 DNA sequence: TGTGCCAGCAGCCAAGGGACAGGAGGTGATTCACCCCTCCACTTT. Amino acids: CASSQGTGGDSPLHF.

This clone was found once. The genes are TRBV7-2 and TRBJ2-3; D perhaps matches TRBD1 (5 bases). CDR1 SGHTA and CDR2 FQGNSA come from the germline V gene. CDR3 size: 15 residues. V shed 8 bases and J shed 6 bases, with 21 bases lying between them. CDR3 nucleotides: TGTGCCAGCGTTTACCCGTCCCAGGGCTGGGATACGCAGTATTTT. Encoded protein: CASVYPSQGWDTQYF.

This chain joins TRBV15 and TRBJ2-1; D not certain. V lost 5 bases, J lost 2 bases, and 13 bases lay in between. CDR1 and CDR2 (germline): LNHNV, YYDKDF (reference sequence). CDR3 length: 15 residues. The CDR3 here is CATSATFNPYNEQFF. The CDR3 DNA reads as TGTGCCACCAGCGCAACGTTTAACCCCTACAATGAGCAGTTCTTC. Supplemented by reference TRBV15 and TRBJ2-1, the full variable domain reads DAMVIQNPRYQVTQFGKPVTLSCSQTLNHNVMYWYQQKSSQAPKLLFHYYDKDFNNEADTPDNFQSRRPNTSFCFLDIRSPGLGDTAMYLCATSATFNPYNEQFFGPGTRLTVL.

The chain uses TRBV19 and TRBJ1-2; 8 nucleotides line up with TRBD1. The junction had 7 bases not matched to a gene; V was cut back by 4 bases and J by 6 bases. This CDR3 contains 14 residues. CDR1 is LNHDA, CDR2 SQIVND, per germline (reference sequence). CDR3 sequence (DNA): TGTGCCAGTAGTAATCAGCAGGGGGCGAATGGCTACACCTTC. This translates into CASSNQQGANGYTF.

V is TRBV2 and J is TRBJ1-2; weak D call: TRBD1 (5 bases). Germline V gives CDR1 SNHLY, CDR2 FYNNEI. This CDR3 is built from 14 residues. Trimming removed 2 bases from V and 4 bases from J, with 11 bases in between. The CDR3 coding sequence is TGTGCCAGCAGTGAATCGACAGCGGGCTATGGCTACACCTTC. This codes for CASSESTAGYGYTF.

The rearrangement links TRBV6-5 to TRBJ2-2; D gene ambiguous. The V end was cut by 2 bases, the J end by 6 bases, with 10 bases between. This CDR3 spans 14 amino acids. Germline V gene data show CDR1 as MNHEY and CDR2 as SVGAGI. This CDR3 is CASSYTSLAGELFF. The CDR3 DNA sequence: TGTGCCAGCAGTTACACCTCTTTGGCCGGGGAGCTGTTTTTT.

This clone was found once. The chain has TRBV25-1 and TRBJ1-5; D is undetermined. Trimming pared 2 bases from V and 11 bases from J, leaving 4 bases between. The germline gives CDR1 MGHDK, CDR2 SYGVNS. This CDR3 region has 10 residues. The CDR3 nucleotides read TGTGCCAGCAGTGAAAGGACCCAGCATTTT. Amino acid sequence: CASSERTQHF.

The genes are TRBV6-5 and TRBJ1-2, with a tentative D call TRBD1 (5 bases). V gave up 7 bases and J gave up 4 bases, with 13 bases separating them. This CDR3 has 13 amino acids. Per germline, CDR1 MNHEY and CDR2 SVGAGI. CDR3 protein: CASNSPGRYGYTF. CDR3 in DNA: TGTGCCAGCAATTCCCCAGGGCGCTATGGCTACACCTTC.

The CDR3 DNA follows: TGTGCCACCAGTGACGTGACAGGGCCCCAAGAGACCCAGTACTTC. This encodes CATSDVTGPQETQYF. The V and J genes are TRBV24-1 and TRBJ2-5, with 7 nucleotides matching TRBD1. Germline values: CDR1 KGHDR, CDR2 SFDVKD. CDR3 length equals 15 residues. V was pared by 4 bases and J by 1 base, with 5 bases of the junction left unmatched.

The V and J genes are TRBV6-2 or TRBV6-3 and TRBJ1-2; D is ambiguous. The CDR3 spans 12 residues. With 4 bases removed from V and 2 bases from J, the gap between germline ends came to 5 bases. Germline-derived CDR1 and CDR2 are MNHEY and SVGEGT. The CDR3 nucleotides read TGTGCCAGCAGTTGGGGAAACTATGGCTACACCTTC. As protein: CASSWGNYGYTF.

The rearrangement uses TRBV6-5 and TRBJ2-5; 11 nucleotides match TRBD1. This CDR3 has 15 residues. Germline assignment: CDR1 MNHEY and CDR2 SVGAGI. V shed 4 bases, J shed 3 bases, and the junction held 4 bases outside the gene matches. Here the CDR3 reads CASSWDRGKEETQYF. In nucleotides, the CDR3 is TGTGCCAGCAGTTGGGACAGGGGGAAGGAAGAGACCCAGTACTTC.

The genes are TRBV28 and TRBJ2-2, with D unclear. The ends were cut back, 3 bases at V and 3 bases at J, with 5 bases in the middle. The germline V gene has CDR1 MDHEN and CDR2 SYDVKM. The CDR3 has 13 amino acids. CDR3 in DNA: TGTGCCAGCAGTTTGGGGTACACCGGGGAGCTGTTTTTT. This gives the protein CASSLGYTGELFF.